What follows describes a single TCR beta chain. This specimen comes from a study of blood T cell repertoires in COVID-19. Whole-study context: The United States, Italy and Spain were the sources of the acute and convalescent COVID-19 samples. PBMCs, B-cell-depleted T cells, or T cells provided the cDNA or gDNA that made up the material.

The method was immunoSEQ multiplex PCR; TCRdb's version includes in-frame clones alone and lacks a portion of them. The sample includes 250,000 to 300,000 clones, 80% to 95% seen only once; the top ten take approximately 2%. Germline loops: CDR1 GTSNPN, CDR2 SVGIG (reference sequence). With 4 bases removed from V and 7 bases from J, the gap between germline ends came to 11 bases. This CDR3 comprises 12 residues. In Seattle, patients joined the study during active infection and were tracked longitudinally. This clonotype was obtained from a woman under 40 with COVID-19, enrolled during active disease. The chain employs TRBV30 and TRBJ2-1; D ambiguous. The sequenced material came from peripheral blood. Here the CDR3 reads CAWNGRMNEQFF. CDR3 DNA sequence: TGTGCCTGGAACGGCAGGATGAATGAGCAGTTCTTC.